A single sample gave rise to the 13 T cell receptor beta chains below, sequenced in a study of blood T cell repertoires in COVID-19. The table came from immunoSEQ multiplex PCR; TCRdb's copy has only in-frame clones and leaves some out. The table shows roughly 50,000 clones, with 89% occurring only once. The source material was peripheral blood. These receptors originate from a human donor in a cohort sampled during active COVID-19.

This rearrangement joins TRBV7-2 to TRBJ1-3; D possibly corresponds to TRBD1 (5 bases). The CDR3 loop spans 14 amino acids. Looked up from germline, CDR1 is SGHTA and CDR2 is FQGNSA. The ends were cut back, 5 bases at V and 0 bases at J, with 8 bases in the middle. The CDR3: CASSQDISGNTIYF. Written as DNA, the CDR3 is TGTGCCAGCAGCCAGGACATCTCTGGAAACACCATATATTTT. The entire variable domain, with the rest obtained from reference TRBV7-2 and TRBJ1-3, is as follows: GAGVSQSPSNKVTEKGKDVELRCDPISGHTALYWYRQSLGQGLEFLIYFQGNSAPDKSGLPSDRFSAERTGGSVSTLTIQRTQQEDSAVYLCASSQDISGNTIYFGEGSWLTVV.

V gene TRBV11-2 combines with J gene TRBJ1-1; D is perhaps TRBD1 (6 bases). The germline V and J ends were trimmed by 1 base and 11 bases, with 11 bases remaining between them. CDR1 SGHAT and CDR2 FQNNGV come from the germline V gene. CDR3 length: 12 amino acids. The DNA of the CDR3 is TGTGCCAGCAGCTTAGTAGCAGGGGAGGCTTTCTTT. It codes for CASSLVAGEAFF.

This sequence joins TRBV5-1 and TRBJ1-2; 8 bases are shared with TRBD1. Unmatched junction bases numbered 6, after V lost 4 bases and J lost 4 bases. This CDR3 comprises 14 residues. Looked up from germline, CDR1 is SGHRS and CDR2 is YFSETQ. DNA for the CDR3: TGCGCCAGCAGCAATGGACAGGGTAGCTATGGCTACACCTTC. Protein: CASSNGQGSYGYTF.

V and J are TRBV3-1 (or the pseudogene TRBV3-2) and TRBJ2-5; 9 nucleotides match TRBD1. CDR3 length equals 16 residues. Germline-derived CDR1 and CDR2 are LGHDT and YNNKEL (reference sequence). J lost 5 bases, V lost 2 bases, and 9 bases had no gene match. The CDR3 region has the DNA TGTGCCAGCAGCCAAAACGGGGGGACAGGGTGGGAGACCCAGTACTTC. It yields the protein CASSQNGGTGWETQYF.

This clone was observed a few times. The rearrangement uses TRBV7-9 and TRBJ2-2; TRBD2 agrees at 8 bases. Germline CDR1 SEHNR, CDR2 FQNEAQ (reference sequence). The CDR3 covers 14 residues. J lost 2 bases, V lost 6 bases, and 2 bases had no gene match. CDR3: CASRLAENTGELFF. In DNA form, the CDR3 reads TGTGCCAGCAGACTAGCGGAAAACACCGGGGAGCTGTTTTTT.

The V gene is TRBV27, the J gene TRBJ1-1, with 9 bases fitting TRBD1. V trimming: 6 bases; J trimming: 6 bases; junction bases outside the gene matches: 5. The CDR3 runs 13 residues. Germline-derived CDR1 and CDR2 are MNHEY and SMNVEV (reference sequence). The CDR3 nucleotides read TGTGCCAGCAGCTTACGGACAGGGGCTGAAGCTTTCTTT. This translates into CASSLRTGAEAFF.

The gene calls are TRBV19 and TRBJ1-1, with D maybe TRBD1 (5 bases). The germline gives CDR1 LNHDA, CDR2 SQIVND (reference sequence). The CDR3 length is 14 residues. V dropped 3 bases and J dropped 0 bases, with 8 bases sitting between them. CDR3 region: CASSMGGLNTEAFF. The CDR3 coding sequence is TGTGCCAGTAGTATGGGGGGTTTGAACACTGAAGCTTTCTTT.

V and J are TRBV18 and TRBJ2-3, with 16 bases fitting TRBD2. The CDR3 is 18 amino acids. Per the germline V gene, CDR1 is KGHSH and CDR2 is LQKENI. V was clipped by 2 bases and J by 4 bases; unmatched bases: 6. The DNA of the CDR3 is TGTGCCAGCTCACCATTCGAGGGACTAGCGGGGGGGTCAGATACGCAGTATTTT. Translated: CASSPFEGLAGGSDTQYF. The variable domain in full, completed from reference TRBV18 and TRBJ2-3, reads NAGVMQNPRHLVRRRGQEARLRCSPMKGHSHVYWYRQLPEEGLKFMVYLQKENIIDESGMPKERFSAEFPKEGPSILRIQQVVRGDSAAYFCASSPFEGLAGGSDTQYFGPGTRLTVL.

This clone was detected only a few times. V and J are TRBV30 and TRBJ2-7; TRBD1 aligns across 8 bases. The CDR3 is 17 residues long. The junction had 18 bases not matched to a gene; V was cut back by 4 bases and J by 4 bases. The germline gives CDR1 GTSNPN, CDR2 SVGIG (reference sequence). The CDR3: CAWTTFSGTGEGYEQYF. The CDR3 DNA reads TGTGCCTGGACGACCTTTTCCGGGACAGGAGAAGGGTACGAGCAGTACTTC.

This clone has only a few counts. The chain couples TRBV6-2 or TRBV6-3 to TRBJ2-7; 11 nucleotides agree with TRBD1. The CDR3 extends over 16 amino acids. With 4 bases clipped from V and 3 bases from J, the junction kept 8 bases outside the gene matches. Germline V gene lookup returns CDR1 MNHEY and CDR2 SVGEGT. CDR3 loop: CASSSIQGTGGYEQYF. The CDR3 DNA reads TGTGCCAGCAGTTCCATCCAGGGGACAGGGGGCTACGAGCAGTACTTC.

The rearrangement uses TRBV19 and TRBJ2-7; TRBD1 matches 8 bases. J lost 5 bases, V lost 5 bases, and 14 bases had no gene match. Germline-derived CDR1 and CDR2 are LNHDA and SQIVND (reference sequence). This CDR3 comprises 16 residues. CDR3 in DNA: TGTGCCAGTAGTCTGGACAGGGTGAGCGTTTTAGACGAGCAGTACTTC. Encoded protein: CASSLDRVSVLDEQYF.

J is TRBJ1-1 and V is TRBV2; D unresolved. Germline CDR1 SNHLY, CDR2 FYNNEI. The CDR3 runs 11 residues. Trimming stripped 11 bases from V and 0 bases from J, with 7 bases between. The CDR3 spells CALRMNTEAFF. The DNA for the CDR3 is TGTGCCCTGAGGATGAACACTGAAGCTTTCTTT.

The chain joins TRBV7-6 to TRBJ2-7, with D possibly matching TRBD1 (5 bases). V was trimmed by 5 bases and J by 2 bases, leaving 13 bases between them. The germline V gene has CDR1 SGHVS and CDR2 FNYEAQ. The CDR3 sequence is 14 residues long. In DNA form, the CDR3 reads TGTGCCAGCAGCGAACAAGGGGTACCCTACGAGCAGTACTTC. Protein: CASSEQGVPYEQYF.